Below are 24 T cell receptor beta chains sequenced from a single sample in a study of cytomegalovirus exposure and HLA in healthy donors. PCR used 60 Vbeta primers and 13 Jbeta primers. Profiled with immunoSEQ multiplex PCR; TCRdb holds only in-frame clones, not every one. Of some 240,000 clones in the sample, roughly 91% were seen once. The sample taken for sequencing was PBMCs. The source is a girl aged 2-10 years in good health and CMV-seronegative.

V is TRBV6-1 and J is TRBJ1-2; D may be TRBD1 (5 bases). The germline V gene encodes CDR1 MNHNS and CDR2 SASEGT. Trimming stripped 6 bases from V and 3 bases from J, with 11 bases between. The CDR3 spans 13 residues. CDR3 in amino acids: CASRFGGDYGYTF. CDR3 bases: TGTGCCAGCAGATTCGGGGGGGACTATGGCTACACCTTC.

The V gene is TRBV5-8, the J gene TRBJ1-5; D is perhaps TRBD1 (5 bases). CDR3 length: 16 residues. The ends were cut back, 0 bases at V and 2 bases at J, with 12 bases in the middle. Per germline, CDR1 SGHTS and CDR2 YDEGEE. CDR3: CASSLGQTSGNQPQHF. The DNA of the CDR3 is TGTGCCAGCAGCTTGGGACAGACCTCTGGCAATCAGCCCCAGCATTTT.

This clone was found once. The V call is TRBV4-1, the J call TRBJ1-2; 9 nucleotides line up with TRBD1. Germline V gene data show CDR1 as MGHRA and CDR2 as YSYEKL. V lost 3 bases to trimming and J lost 5 bases; unmatched junction nucleotides: 7. CDR3 length: 15 residues. The CDR3 region is CASSQPQGARYGYTF. The CDR3 nucleotides read TGCGCCAGCAGCCAGCCACAGGGGGCGAGGTATGGCTACACCTTC.

The rearrangement links TRBV11-3 to TRBJ2-7; TRBD2 might be the D (5 bases). CDR1 and CDR2 from the germline V gene are SGHNT and YENEEA. The CDR3 runs 13 residues. Trimming removed 2 bases from V and 3 bases from J, with 8 bases in between. CDR3 sequence: CASSLKRGYEQYF. The CDR3 DNA sequence: TGTGCCAGCAGCTTAAAACGGGGCTACGAGCAGTACTTC.

A single count supports this clone. The chain recombines TRBV28 with TRBJ1-5, with a possible D match to TRBD1 (5 bases). CDR1 is MDHEN and CDR2 is SYDVKM in the germline V gene. Trimming pared 3 bases from V and 3 bases from J, leaving 9 bases between. The CDR3 loop spans 14 amino acids. For the CDR3, the DNA is TGTGCCAGCAGTTTGACAGCGTACAATCAGCCCCAGCATTTT. It encodes CASSLTAYNQPQHF.

The chain recombines TRBV9 with TRBJ1-6, with D perhaps TRBD1 (5 bases). Germline V gene sequence: CDR1 SGDLS, CDR2 YYNGEE. This CDR3 is built from 16 residues. V shed 7 bases and J shed 0 bases, with 14 bases lying between them. The CDR3 region is CASSEGISSYNSPLHF. CDR3 coding DNA: TGTGCCAGCTCGGAGGGGATTAGCTCCTATAATTCACCCCTCCACTTT. Variable domain in full (rest from reference TRBV9 and TRBJ1-6): DSGVTQTPKHLITATGQRVTLRCSPRSGDLSVYWYQQSLDQGLQFLIQYYNGEERAKGNILERFSAQQFPDLHSELNLSSLELGDSALYFCASSEGISSYNSPLHFGNGTRLTVT.

The V and J genes are TRBV19 and TRBJ1-5; no definite D call. Germline CDR1 and CDR2: LNHDA and SQIVND (reference sequence). The CDR3 spans 15 residues. V lost 3 bases, J lost 6 bases, and 15 bases lay in between. The CDR3 nucleotides read TGTGCCAGTAGTATTCATGAGGGCCCCGGTCAGCCCCAGCATTTT. Its protein is CASSIHEGPGQPQHF.

In its sample, this clone was seen a few times. In DNA, the CDR3 is TGTGCCAGCAGCTTGTCTTCCTACGAGCAGTACTTC. Amino acids: CASSLSSYEQYF. The chain is built from TRBV5-6 and TRBJ2-7; D is undetermined. The CDR3 runs to 12 residues. V lost 1 base to trimming and J lost 1 base, with 3 bases between them. Per germline, CDR1 SGHDT and CDR2 YYEEEE.

The chain combines TRBV19 with TRBJ2-7; D is perhaps TRBD2 (6 bases). Trimming took off 3 bases at V and 2 bases at J, with 14 bases between the two ends. The V gene's germline CDR1 is LNHDA and CDR2 SQIVND (reference sequence). The CDR3 sequence is 15 residues long. The CDR3 nucleotides read TGTGCCAGTAGTATCTCCCTCGGGGGAGCCTACGAGCAGTACTTC. Its translation is CASSISLGGAYEQYF. Variable domain in full (rest from reference TRBV19 and TRBJ2-7): DGGITQSPKYLFRKEGQNVTLSCEQNLNHDAMYWYRQDPGQGLRLIYYSQIVNDFQKGDIAEGYSVSREKKESFPLTVTSAQKNPTAFYLCASSISLGGAYEQYFGPGTRLTVT.

CDR3 in DNA: TGTGCCAGCAGCTCGGAGGGCACAGATACGCAGTATTTT. Its translation is CASSSEGTDTQYF. The gene calls are TRBV7-2 and TRBJ2-3; possible D gene TRBD2, 5 bases. There are 13 residues in the CDR3. With 4 bases removed from V and 1 base from J, the gap between germline ends came to 6 bases. Germline loops: CDR1 SGHTA, CDR2 FQGNSA.

The rearrangement uses TRBV10-1 and TRBJ1-2; D remains unclear. CDR3 length: 14 amino acids. The germline V gene encodes CDR1 WNHNN and CDR2 SYGVQD (reference sequence). V shed 8 bases and J shed 8 bases, with 21 bases lying between them. The CDR3 bases are TGCGCCAGCCGATTAGGCTTCTATAGAGGGGGCTACACCTTC. This sequence encodes CASRLGFYRGGYTF.

This clone has a single count. The CDR3 spells CASRWGDHSGNTIYF. The CDR3 bases are TGTGCCAGCAGGTGGGGGGATCATAGTGGAAACACCATATATTTT. This sequence joins TRBV11-2 and TRBJ1-3; maybe TRBD1 (5 bases). This CDR3 region has 15 residues. V was trimmed by 6 bases and J by 3 bases, leaving 15 bases between them. CDR1 is SGHAT and CDR2 is FQNNGV in the germline V gene.

The chain combines TRBV11-2 with TRBJ2-7, with D maybe TRBD1 (6 bases). This CDR3 is built from 11 residues. Germline V gene data show CDR1 as SGHAT and CDR2 as FQNNGV. V was trimmed by 5 bases and J by 8 bases, leaving 10 bases between them. The CDR3 region is CASSETGKQYF. DNA for the CDR3: TGTGCCAGCAGCGAAACAGGGAAGCAGTACTTC.

The chain employs TRBV6-6 and TRBJ1-1; no definite D call. CDR1 MNHNY and CDR2 SVGAGI come from the germline V gene (reference sequence). This CDR3 is built from 14 residues. The V and J ends lost 5 bases and 1 base respectively, with 11 bases between them. The CDR3 bases are TGTGCCAGCAGTCCCCCTAGCGGGAACACTGAAGCTTTCTTT. Its protein is CASSPPSGNTEAFF.

Comments on this clone: At one end, the junction sequence differs from germline, possibly due to a read error. This chain connects TRBV5-1 to TRBJ2-7; 10 nucleotides match TRBD2. Germline-derived CDR1 and CDR2 are SGHRS and YFSETQ. This CDR3 is built from 15 residues. CDR3 in amino acids: CASSLGTSEAYEQYF. Written as DNA, the CDR3 is TGCGCCAGCAGTTTGGGGACTAGCGAAGCCTACGAGCAGTACTTC. The full variable domain, with the rest looked up from reference TRBV5-1 and TRBJ2-7, is KAGVTQTPRYLIKTRGQQVTLSCSPISGHRSVSWYQQTPGQGLQFLFEYFSETQRNKGNFPGRFSGRQFSNSRSEMNVSTLELGDSALYLCASSLGTSEAYEQYFGPGTRLTVT.

The chain combines TRBV9 with TRBJ2-3; D is ambiguous. The V gene lost 0 bases and the J gene lost 5 bases, with 7 bases spanning the gap. The CDR3 covers 13 residues. Per germline, CDR1 SGDLS and CDR2 YYNGEE. This CDR3 is CASSVATRDTQYF. CDR3 DNA sequence: TGTGCCAGCAGCGTAGCTACGAGAGATACGCAGTATTTT.

Regarding this clone: The junction differs from germline at one of its ends, possibly a read error. The J gene is TRBJ2-1, the V gene TRBV29-1; weak D call: TRBD2 (5 bases). The CDR3 is 15 amino acids. From germline, CDR1 is SQVTM and CDR2 ANQGSEA. The CDR3 region is CSVGFAGGPLSPQIF. The CDR3 bases are TGCAGCGTTGGTTTTGCTGGCGGGCCATTATCCCCCCAGATCTTC.

Note on this clone: A read error may produce the germline difference seen at one junction end. Other nucleotide sequences from this sample produce the same CDR3. CDR3 protein: CASSSGTGGVEKLFF. The CDR3 DNA follows: TGCGCTAGCAGCTCTGGGACAGGGGGCGTTGAAAAACTGTTTTTT. The chain employs TRBV5-1 and TRBJ1-4; TRBD1 matches at 12 bases. CDR3 length: 15 amino acids. CDR1 is SGHRS, CDR2 YFSETQ, per germline. Looking up the rest from reference TRBV5-1 and TRBJ1-4 gives the full variable domain: KAGVTQTPRYLIKTRGQQVTLSCSPISGHRSVSWYQQTPGQGLQFLFEYFSETQRNKGNFPGRFSGRQFSNSRSEMNVSTLELGDSALYLCASSSGTGGVEKLFFGSGTQLSVL.

The V and J genes are TRBV5-4 and TRBJ2-1, with 11 bases aligning to TRBD2. Germline V gives CDR1 SGHNT, CDR2 YYREEE (reference sequence). Trimming removed 5 bases from V and 5 bases from J; junction bases left unmatched: 6. The CDR3 spans 15 residues. The CDR3 DNA sequence: TGTGCCAGCAGTATGACTAGCGGGAAAGACAATGAGCAGTTCTTC. It yields the protein CASSMTSGKDNEQFF.

The rearrangement links TRBV2 to TRBJ2-1, with 8 bases fitting TRBD1. The germline CDR1 and CDR2 sequences are SNHLY and FYNNEI. The CDR3 sequence is 13 residues long. V was clipped by 8 bases and J by 5 bases; unmatched bases: 5. CDR3 residues: CASQGQVNNEQFF. The CDR3 region has the DNA TGTGCCAGCCAGGGACAGGTAAACAATGAGCAGTTCTTC.

This chain connects TRBV25-1 to TRBJ2-1; perhaps TRBD2 as D (5 bases). This CDR3 region has 15 residues. V lost 4 bases and J 6 bases, leaving 16 bases between the germline ends. Germline V CDR1 and CDR2: MGHDK, SYGVNS. The CDR3 protein is CASSGAEGPGNEQFF. CDR3 nucleotide sequence: TGTGCCAGCAGTGGAGCAGAGGGCCCCGGCAATGAGCAGTTCTTC. The entire variable domain, with the rest obtained from reference TRBV25-1 and TRBJ2-1, is as follows: EADIYQTPRYLVIGTGKKITLECSQTMGHDKMYWYQQDPGMELHLIHYSYGVNSTEKGDLSSESTVSRIRTEHFPLTLESARPSHTSQYLCASSGAEGPGNEQFFGPGTRLTVL.

This CDR3 is CASSNLANQETQYF. The DNA for the CDR3 is TGTGCCAGCAGCAATCTAGCGAACCAAGAGACCCAGTACTTC. This chain joins TRBV21-1 and TRBJ2-5; the listed D gene, TRBD2, was not tested against the DNA. TRBV21-1 counts as a pseudogene. The CDR3 has 14 amino acids.

This sequence joins TRBV5-1 and TRBJ1-1, with unresolved D. Germline lookup yields CDR1 SGHRS and CDR2 YFSETQ. The V and J ends lost 3 bases and 2 bases respectively, with 17 bases between them. The CDR3 totals 16 residues. This chain's CDR3 is CASSSADAGKNTEAFF. CDR3 nucleotides: TGCGCCAGCAGCTCGGCGGACGCCGGGAAAAACACTGAAGCTTTCTTT. Full variable domain (rest looked up from reference TRBV5-1 and TRBJ1-1): KAGVTQTPRYLIKTRGQQVTLSCSPISGHRSVSWYQQTPGQGLQFLFEYFSETQRNKGNFPGRFSGRQFSNSRSEMNVSTLELGDSALYLCASSSADAGKNTEAFFGQGTRLTVV.

V is TRBV4-2 and J is TRBJ2-3; 11 bases agree with TRBD2. J lost 6 bases, V lost 4 bases, and 9 bases had no gene match. CDR3 length: 16 amino acids. The germline CDR1 and CDR2 sequences are LGHNA and YNFKEQ. CDR3 sequence reads: CASSRTLAGDLDTQYF. CDR3 DNA sequence: TGTGCCAGCAGCCGAACACTAGCGGGGGACCTTGATACGCAGTATTTT.